This entry concerns a single TCR beta chain. This sample was taken from a study of blood T cell repertoires in COVID-19. Produced via immunoSEQ multiplex PCR; TCRdb's table is partial and in-frame only. The sample shows hundreds of thousands of clones, about 93% of them seen only once. This clonotype was obtained from a woman aged 18-30 years who had recovered from COVID-19. What was sequenced was peripheral blood.

The CDR3 sequence is CASSSRDWYGKRDNEQFF. In DNA form, the CDR3 reads TGTGCCAGCAGTTCGCGAGATTGGTACGGGAAACGTGACAATGAGCAGTTCTTC. V gene TRBV28 combines with J gene TRBJ2-1; D is perhaps TRBD2 (5 bases). V was cut by 4 bases and J by 5 bases, with 24 bases left in between. This CDR3 has 18 amino acids. Per germline, CDR1 MDHEN and CDR2 SYDVKM.